These 23 T cell receptor beta chains originate from one sample sequenced in a study of blood T cell repertoires in COVID-19. Clones were sequenced by immunoSEQ multiplex PCR, and TCRdb holds only the in-frame ones, with some missing. The table lists over 150,000 clones, about four fifths of them singletons. Sequences were obtained from peripheral blood. These receptors originate from a woman aged 55-70 years with acute or convalescent COVID-19.

The chain couples TRBV6-6 to TRBJ2-1, with TRBD2 as a possible D gene (5 bases). V lost 3 bases to trimming and J lost 10 bases, with 19 bases between them. The germline CDR1 and CDR2 sequences are MNHNY and SVGAGI (reference sequence). The CDR3 spans 15 residues. The CDR3 DNA reads TGTGCCAGCAGTTATTCCTACCAACACCCGGGAGAGCAGTTCTTC. Protein product: CASSYSYQHPGEQFF.

The V and J genes are TRBV6-2 or TRBV6-3 and TRBJ1-2; TRBD1 might be the D (6 bases). The V end lost 4 bases, the J end lost 8 bases, and 11 bases lay between the germline ends. Germline-derived CDR1 and CDR2 are MNHEY and SVGEGT. The CDR3 consists of 12 residues. CDR3 residues: CASSSTGRGYTF. The CDR3 nucleotides are TGTGCCAGCAGTTCCACAGGGCGAGGCTACACCTTC.

CDR3 residues: CASSLGDRGGQGEQFF. The CDR3 nucleotides are TGCGCCAGCAGCTTGGGGGACCGGGGGGGCCAAGGTGAGCAGTTCTTC. V is TRBV5-1 and J is TRBJ2-1, with 8 bases matching TRBD2. Trimming cost V 0 bases and J 9 bases; bases outside gene matches: 11. Germline V gene lookup returns CDR1 SGHRS and CDR2 YFSETQ. There are 16 residues in the CDR3.

The chain uses TRBV3-1 (or the pseudogene TRBV3-2) and TRBJ1-2; no definite D call. Trimming pared 0 bases from V and 8 bases from J, leaving 25 bases between. The CDR3 covers 18 residues. The germline gives CDR1 LGHDT, CDR2 YNNKEL (reference sequence). The CDR3 region is CASSQERGGAGEKWGYTF. CDR3 DNA: TGTGCCAGCAGCCAAGAAAGAGGCGGAGCGGGAGAGAAGTGGGGCTACACCTTC.

This sequence joins TRBV27 and TRBJ1-1; 7 nucleotides agree with TRBD1. V was pared by 4 bases and J by 5 bases, with 10 bases of the junction left unmatched. CDR1 and CDR2 from the germline V gene are MNHEY and SMNVEV (reference sequence). This CDR3 contains 15 residues. This CDR3 is CASSYTGVSRTEAFF. CDR3 coding DNA: TGTGCCAGCAGTTATACAGGGGTAAGTCGGACTGAAGCTTTCTTT.

V and J are TRBV13 and TRBJ1-1, with D unresolved. Trimming stripped 7 bases from V and 6 bases from J, with 12 bases between. The CDR3 sequence is 12 residues long. Per germline, CDR1 PRHDT and CDR2 FYEKMQ (reference sequence). The CDR3 spells CASTRGGPEAFF. CDR3 coding DNA: TGTGCCAGCACCCGCGGAGGGCCTGAAGCTTTCTTT.

The V gene is TRBV6-5, the J gene TRBJ2-1; tentatively, D is TRBD1 (6 bases). This CDR3 has 15 amino acids. Germline CDR1 and CDR2: MNHEY and SVGAGI. Trimming left V 6 bases short and J 0 bases short, with 12 bases between. The CDR3 coding sequence is TGTGCCAGCAGGGTACAGGGTTCCTCCTACAATGAGCAGTTCTTC. Its protein is CASRVQGSSYNEQFF.

Regarding this clone: This CDR3 is also generated by other DNA sequences in the sample. The CDR3 DNA reads TGTGCCACCAGTGATTCCGGGACAGGGGTCTACAATGAGCAGTTCTTC. It codes for CATSDSGTGVYNEQFF. The rearrangement links TRBV24-1 to TRBJ2-1; 10 nucleotides match TRBD1. Germline-derived CDR1 and CDR2 are KGHDR and SFDVKD. CDR3 length: 16 residues. J was trimmed by 3 bases and V by 2 bases; bases with no gene match: 3.

The chain recombines TRBV3-1 (or the pseudogene TRBV3-2) with TRBJ1-1, with TRBD1 as a possible D gene (5 bases). Germline CDR1 LGHDT, CDR2 YNNKEL (reference sequence). The CDR3 covers 13 residues. The V end lost 5 bases, the J end lost 4 bases, and 11 bases lay between the germline ends. The CDR3 DNA sequence: TGTGCCAGCAGCGAACGCGGGGGCACTGAAGCTTTCTTT. This encodes CASSERGGTEAFF.

The chain uses TRBV28 and TRBJ1-5; TRBD1 is a possible D gene (5 bases). Germline CDR1 is MDHEN and CDR2 is SYDVKM. This CDR3 has 17 residues. Trimming left V 8 bases short and J 1 base short, with 21 bases between. CDR3 nucleotides: TGTGCCAGCTTTCCCTCCTCCCGGGGGTTGAGCAATCAGCCCCAGCATTTT. Translating it yields CASFPSSRGLSNQPQHF. Variable domain in full (rest from reference TRBV28 and TRBJ1-5): DVKVTQSSRYLVKRTGEKVFLECVQDMDHENMFWYRQDPGLGLRLIYFSYDVKMKEKGDIPEGYSVSREKKERFSLILESASTNQTSMYLCASFPSSRGLSNQPQHFGDGTRLSIL.

The chain links TRBV7-9 to TRBJ1-5; D may be TRBD1 (5 bases). The CDR3 spans 13 residues. Trimming shortened V by 9 bases and J by 1 base, and 10 bases separated the two germline ends. From germline, CDR1 is SEHNR and CDR2 FQNEAQ (reference sequence). CDR3 region: CARDRGSNQPQHF. The CDR3, as DNA: TGTGCCAGGGATCGGGGGAGCAATCAGCCCCAGCATTTT.

The chain carries TRBV25-1 and TRBJ2-1; no definite D call. Germline lookup yields CDR1 MGHDK and CDR2 SYGVNS. The CDR3 covers 15 residues. V was shortened by 3 bases and J by 6 bases, with 15 bases between the two germline ends. CDR3 bases: TGTGCCAGCAGTGAGGTCGGGTTACGGGTCAATGAGCAGTTCTTC. Its protein is CASSEVGLRVNEQFF. The full variable domain, in which reference TRBV25-1 and TRBJ2-1 provide the parts outside the CDR3, is EADIYQTPRYLVIGTGKKITLECSQTMGHDKMYWYQQDPGMELHLIHYSYGVNSTEKGDLSSESTVSRIRTEHFPLTLESARPSHTSQYLCASSEVGLRVNEQFFGPGTRLTVL.

This clone was detected only a few times. This chain uses TRBV3-1 (or the pseudogene TRBV3-2) with TRBJ1-2; tentatively, D is TRBD1 (6 bases). The CDR3 has 14 amino acids. The V gene's germline CDR1 is LGHDT and CDR2 YNNKEL (reference sequence). Trimming removed 0 bases from V and 7 bases from J, with 12 bases in between. The CDR3 loop is CASSQDPGESGYTF. CDR3 DNA sequence: TGTGCCAGCAGCCAAGATCCAGGGGAAAGTGGCTACACCTTC.

This chain joins TRBV9 and TRBJ2-7; D might be TRBD1 (7 bases). CDR3 length equals 15 residues. Germline V gene lookup returns CDR1 SGDLS and CDR2 YYNGEE. The V and J ends lost 3 bases and 5 bases respectively, with 18 bases between them. In nucleotides, the CDR3 is TGTGCCAGCAGCGCCGCGGGACAGACGGTCAACGAGCAGTACTTC. Protein product: CASSAAGQTVNEQYF.

This clone came up a few times. The gene calls are TRBV9 and TRBJ1-2; no definite D call. Trimming took off 0 bases at V and 2 bases at J, with 11 bases between the two ends. The CDR3 totals 15 residues. Germline V gene data show CDR1 as SGDLS and CDR2 as YYNGEE. The chain's CDR3 is CASSVAGGWNYGYTF. The CDR3 DNA is TGTGCCAGCAGCGTAGCAGGAGGGTGGAACTATGGCTACACCTTC. Supplemented by reference TRBV9 and TRBJ1-2, the full variable domain reads DSGVTQTPKHLITATGQRVTLRCSPRSGDLSVYWYQQSLDQGLQFLIQYYNGEERAKGNILERFSAQQFPDLHSELNLSSLELGDSALYFCASSVAGGWNYGYTFGSGTRLTVV.

This sequence joins TRBV7-9 and TRBJ1-2; 7 nucleotides agree with TRBD1. CDR3 size: 14 residues. The germline V gene has CDR1 SEHNR and CDR2 FQNEAQ (reference sequence). The V gene end was trimmed by 3 bases and the J gene end by 4 bases; junction bases not matched to a gene: 5. The CDR3 coding sequence is TGTGCCAGCAGCTTCAGGGGGGTGAGCTATGGCTACACCTTC. It yields the protein CASSFRGVSYGYTF. The full variable domain, rest sourced from reference TRBV7-9 and TRBJ1-2, is DTGVSQNPRHKITKRGQNVTFRCDPISEHNRLYWYRQTLGQGPEFLTYFQNEAQLEKSRLLSDRFSAERPKGSFSTLEIQRTEQGDSAMYLCASSFRGVSYGYTFGSGTRLTVV.

The chain combines TRBV19 with TRBJ1-2; D possibly corresponds to TRBD1 (6 bases). CDR1 LNHDA and CDR2 SQIVND come from the germline V gene (reference sequence). V was shortened by 5 bases and J by 0 bases, with 16 bases between the two germline ends. This CDR3 has 16 amino acids. Written as DNA, the CDR3 is TGTGCCAGTAGTCCCGGGACATCGCCACCTAACTATGGCTACACCTTC. As protein: CASSPGTSPPNYGYTF.

The chain joins TRBV29-1 to TRBJ2-2; maybe TRBD2 (5 bases). The CDR3 length is 13 residues. Looked up from germline, CDR1 is SQVTM and CDR2 is ANQGSEA. V lost 7 bases and J lost 2, with 11 bases in between. CDR3 sequence reads: CSGGLENTGELFF. The CDR3 DNA reads TGCAGCGGCGGGCTAGAAAACACCGGGGAGCTGTTTTTT.

The V call is TRBV5-4, the J call TRBJ1-2, with 7 bases matching TRBD1. V shed 3 bases and J 4 bases; nucleotides not matched to a gene: 6. CDR1 is SGHNT and CDR2 is YYREEE in the germline V gene (reference sequence). CDR3 length equals 14 residues. CDR3 in amino acids: CASSSPGTVYGYTF. As DNA, the CDR3 is TGTGCCAGCAGCTCGCCAGGGACAGTCTATGGCTACACCTTC.

The rearrangement joins TRBV7-9 to TRBJ1-2; no clear D gene. The CDR3 runs 14 residues. CDR1 is SEHNR and CDR2 is FQNEAQ in the germline V gene (reference sequence). V lost 1 base to trimming and J lost 4 bases, with 10 bases between them. The CDR3 loop is CASSLDSYLYGYTF. The CDR3 DNA reads as TGTGCCAGCAGCTTAGACAGCTACCTCTATGGCTACACCTTC.

The rearrangement links TRBV20-1 to TRBJ1-1, with D perhaps TRBD1 (5 bases). Deletions cut 3 bases from V and 5 bases from J, with 16 bases between. The germline CDR1 and CDR2 sequences are DFQATT and SNEGSKA (reference sequence). The CDR3 runs to 14 residues. CDR3 coding DNA: TGCAGTGCTAGTAGCGGGGGGAAAGGGACTGAAGCTTTCTTT. Translation: CSASSGGKGTEAFF.

This clone was recorded a few times. The CDR3 here is CASRALTGGVGAKNIQYF. Written as DNA, the CDR3 is TGTGCCAGCAGGGCCCTGACAGGGGGCGTTGGGGCCAAAAACATTCAGTACTTC. The rearrangement joins TRBV27 to TRBJ2-4; 10 bases map to TRBD1. This CDR3 has 18 amino acids. V gave up 6 bases and J gave up 1 base; unmatched junction bases: 12. Germline CDR1 reads MNHEY; CDR2 reads SMNVEV (reference sequence).

This rearrangement joins TRBV2 to TRBJ1-4; 8 nucleotides line up with TRBD1. The CDR3 runs 16 residues. Germline lookup yields CDR1 SNHLY and CDR2 FYNNEI. J lost 7 bases, V lost 9 bases, and 16 bases had no gene match. CDR3 sequence reads: CASSTGWTGLGEKLFF. DNA for the CDR3: TGTGCCAGTTCGACGGGCTGGACAGGGTTGGGTGAAAAACTGTTTTTT.